The clone carrying this T cell receptor beta chain was observed at least ten times. This entry belongs to a study of neurological immune-mediated disorders. Germline V CDR1 and CDR2: LGHNA, YSLEER. The CDR3 contains 15 residues. Trimming stripped 0 bases from V and 3 bases from J, with 12 bases between. TCRdb processed the 5' RACE reads anew with MiXCR; each CDR3 protein has one entry. The data contain 45,000 to 50,000 distinct CDR3 sequences, 3.5% to 5% of them singletons. Sequenced material: PBMCs. V is TRBV4-3 and J is TRBJ2-7; TRBD1 is a possible D gene (5 bases). The sequence came from a woman aged 60 to 75 with multiple sclerosis. In DNA, the CDR3 is TGCGCCAGCAGCCAAGATTCAAGGGGCAACTACGAGCAGTACTTC. It translates to CASSQDSRGNYEQYF.